This T cell receptor (beta chain) was captured in a study of blood T cells in healthy people across ages. Study-wide findings and caveats: Measured against age, TCR beta diversity per million T cells decreased in a roughly linear manner. Naive T cell percentage strongly correlated with TCR beta diversity.

The use of a sample-barcoded 5' primer and a J-beta primer mix characterized a second PCR of about 7 to 12 cycles. One entry per CDR3 protein results from TCRdb running MiXCR on the 5' RACE reads. The table lists 1.5 million to 1.9 million distinct CDR3 sequences, approximately 43% of them singletons. No fewer than 6.5 million PBMCs went into each sample. A remark on this clonotype: The antigen is undetermined.

Sequencing was done on a sample of blood. The source of this sequence is a young woman in good health.

The DNA of the CDR3 is TGTGCCAGGGGGAACGGGGACACTGAAGCTTTCTTT. It is translated as CARGNGDTEAFF. This sequence joins TRBV27 and TRBJ1-1; D is ambiguous. The germline CDR1 and CDR2 sequences are MNHEY and SMNVEV (reference sequence). The CDR3 is made up of 12 amino acids. Trimming pared 9 bases from V and 3 bases from J, leaving 11 bases between.